The clone carrying this T cell receptor beta chain was counted a single time. Antigen specificity is unknown. These data originate in a study of shared clonotypes between healthy human individuals. V was clipped by 0 bases and J by 1 base, with 10 bases between them. The CDR3 length is 15 residues. Germline lookup yields CDR1 SGHRS and CDR2 YFSETQ. The repertoire was sequenced with immunoSEQ multiplex PCR; TCRdb's copy has only in-frame clones and lacks some. The profile covers hundreds of thousands of clones, with around three quarters appearing a single time and around 2% taken by the ten largest. Findings and limits, study-wide: Of the naive CD4 clonotypes, around 5.2% were shared across a handful of donors.

This receptor was taken from a woman between 25 and 40 years old in good health. Specimen: memory CD4+ T cells sorted from blood. As for subset: CD45RA-negative fraction. The chain links TRBV5-1 to TRBJ1-1; no definite D call. CDR3 DNA sequence: TGCGCCAGCAGCTTGGTTCTGGCTGAGAACACTGAAGCTTTCTTT. Its translation: CASSLVLAENTEAFF.